The present T cell receptor beta chain was sequenced within a study of T cell responses to AZD1222 COVID-19 vaccine. Study conclusions and caveats: A reported finding is that nearly half of spike-specific TCRs target unmutated variant regions.

This CDR3 has 15 amino acids. Trimming stripped 5 bases from V and 0 bases from J, with 16 bases between. Per the germline V gene, CDR1 is GTSNPN and CDR2 is SVGIG (reference sequence). The repertoire was sequenced with immunoSEQ multiplex PCR; TCRdb's copy has only in-frame clones and lacks some. Altogether 70,000 or so clones are present, roughly 91% being singletons, with the ten largest covering around 24%. Comment on this clone: The target antigen is unknown.

This sequence joins TRBV30 and TRBJ1-2; D is ambiguous. This receptor was obtained from an adult in good health. Sequenced here: peripheral blood, sampled on day 0 of AZD1222 vaccination. CDR3 region: CAWVRLRTSNYGYTF. The CDR3 DNA sequence: TGTGCCTGGGTGCGACTCCGGACGTCTAACTATGGCTACACCTTC.